This T cell receptor beta chain originates from a study of T cell responses to AZD1222 COVID-19 vaccine. Study context: Second-dose timings of about 4 or about 12 weeks were pooled. Study outcomes and limitations: Close to half of all spike-specific TCRs reportedly target regions of the variants that are unmutated. Baseline testing showed seropositivity in only a handful of AZD1222 recipients. The sample set comprised mostly white British donors with more females, and clonal diversity was possibly underestimated.

Generated by immunoSEQ multiplex PCR, the TCRdb table keeps only in-frame clones and is missing some. Here the sample spans some 90,000 clones, approximately 88% being singletons. Worth noting for this clone: Antigen unknown.

The sequence was obtained from an adult in good health. Material: peripheral blood, obtained on day 0 of AZD1222 vaccination.

CDR3 DNA: TGTGCCAGCAGCAGACGTCAGGGAATCGTGTGCGAGCAGTACTTC. Protein product: CASSRRQGIVCEQYF. The chain carries TRBV21-1 and TRBJ2-7; TRBD1, as called in the table, went unchecked against the DNA. TRBV21-1 is flagged as a pseudogene. This CDR3 contains 15 residues.